This paragraph reports one T cell receptor (beta chain). Its antigen is still unknown. Findings of the study overall: The TCR gene usage of tumor memory CD4+ T cells clustered together with blood and lymph node memory CD4+ cells and with lymph node naive CD4+ cells.

Constant-region reverse primers amplified full-length variable regions, followed by semi-nested Nested Universal Primer A PCR. TCRdb re-derived calls from the 5' RACE reads in MiXCR, one entry per CDR3 protein. The sample includes roughly 57,000 distinct CDR3 sequences, 20% to 25% of them seen just once. The CDR3 has 11 amino acids. V was clipped by 4 bases and J by 7 bases, with 7 bases between them. The germline CDR1 and CDR2 sequences are MDHEN and SYDVKM. Tregs were sorted as CD4+CD25+CD127-/low cells. The clonotype originates from a female donor with breast cancer. The rearrangement links TRBV28 to TRBJ1-1; D is uncertain. The source material was tumor-infiltrating Tregs sorted from the breast tumor. The CDR3 DNA is TGTGCCAGCAGTTATTTCGATGAAGCTTTCTTT. The encoded protein is CASSYFDEAFF.